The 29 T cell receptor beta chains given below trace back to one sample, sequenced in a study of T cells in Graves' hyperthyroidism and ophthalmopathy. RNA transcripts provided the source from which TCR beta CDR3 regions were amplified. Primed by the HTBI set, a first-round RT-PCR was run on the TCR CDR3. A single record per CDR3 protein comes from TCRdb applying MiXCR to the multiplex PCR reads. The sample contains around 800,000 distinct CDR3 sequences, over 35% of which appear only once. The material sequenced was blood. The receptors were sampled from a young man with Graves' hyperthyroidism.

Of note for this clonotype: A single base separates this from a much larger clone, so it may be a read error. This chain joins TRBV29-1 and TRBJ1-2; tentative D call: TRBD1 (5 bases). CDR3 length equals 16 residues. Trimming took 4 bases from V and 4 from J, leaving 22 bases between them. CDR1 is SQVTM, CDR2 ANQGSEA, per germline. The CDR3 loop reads CSVASPGTPYRYGYTF. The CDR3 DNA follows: TGCAGCGTTGCATCGCCCGGGACCCCGTATCGCTATGGCTACACCTTC.

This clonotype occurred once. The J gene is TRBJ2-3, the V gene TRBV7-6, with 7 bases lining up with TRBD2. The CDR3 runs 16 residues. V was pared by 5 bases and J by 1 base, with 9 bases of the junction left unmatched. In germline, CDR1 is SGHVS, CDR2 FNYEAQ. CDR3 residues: CASSRWGGTGTDTQYF. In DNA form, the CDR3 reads TGTGCCAGCAGCCGCTGGGGGGGGACTGGCACAGATACGCAGTATTTT.

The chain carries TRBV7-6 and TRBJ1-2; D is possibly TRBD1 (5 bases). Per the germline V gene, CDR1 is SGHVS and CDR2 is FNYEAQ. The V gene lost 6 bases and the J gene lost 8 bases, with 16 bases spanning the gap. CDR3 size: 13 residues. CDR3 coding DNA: TGTGCCAGCAGTACCGCCGGGGGGGTCGGCTACACCTTC. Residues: CASSTAGGVGYTF.

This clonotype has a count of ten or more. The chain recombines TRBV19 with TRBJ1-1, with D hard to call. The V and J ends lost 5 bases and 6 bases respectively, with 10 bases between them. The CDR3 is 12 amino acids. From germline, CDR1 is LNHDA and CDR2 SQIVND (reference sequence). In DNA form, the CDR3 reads TGTGCCAGTAGTGTCCCTGGACCTGAAGCTTTCTTT. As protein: CASSVPGPEAFF.

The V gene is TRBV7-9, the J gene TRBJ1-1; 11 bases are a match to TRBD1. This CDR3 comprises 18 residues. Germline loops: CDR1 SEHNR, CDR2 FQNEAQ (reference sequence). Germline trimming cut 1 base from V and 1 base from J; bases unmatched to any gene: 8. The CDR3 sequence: CASSLERTGGNPNTEAFF. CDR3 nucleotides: TGTGCCAGCAGCTTAGAGCGGACAGGGGGCAACCCGAACACTGAAGCTTTCTTT.

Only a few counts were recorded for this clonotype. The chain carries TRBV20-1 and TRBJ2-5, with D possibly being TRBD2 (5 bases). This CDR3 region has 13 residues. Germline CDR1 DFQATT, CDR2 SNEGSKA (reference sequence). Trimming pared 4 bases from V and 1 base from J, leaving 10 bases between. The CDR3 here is CSANAGVQETQYF. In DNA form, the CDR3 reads TGCAGTGCTAACGCCGGGGTCCAAGAGACCCAGTACTTC.

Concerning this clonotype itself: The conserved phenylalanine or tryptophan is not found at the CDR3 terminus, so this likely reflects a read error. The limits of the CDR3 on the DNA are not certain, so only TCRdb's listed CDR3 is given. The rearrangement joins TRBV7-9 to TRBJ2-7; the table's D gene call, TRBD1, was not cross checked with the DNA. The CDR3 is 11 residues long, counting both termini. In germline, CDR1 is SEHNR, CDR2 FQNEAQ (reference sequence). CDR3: CASSLPSGSLS.

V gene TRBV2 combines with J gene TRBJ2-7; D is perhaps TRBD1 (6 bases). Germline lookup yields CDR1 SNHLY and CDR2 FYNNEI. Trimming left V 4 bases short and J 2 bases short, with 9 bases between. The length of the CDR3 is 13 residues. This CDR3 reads CASSVQGTYEQYF. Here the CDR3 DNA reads TGTGCCAGCAGTGTACAGGGAACCTACGAGCAGTACTTC.

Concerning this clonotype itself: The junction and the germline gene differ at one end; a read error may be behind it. This CDR3 is CASSTQSYNSHLHF. In DNA form, the CDR3 reads TGTGCCAGCAGCACGCAGAGCTATAATTCACACCTCCACTTT. The rearrangement links TRBV7-9 to TRBJ1-6; D unclear. The CDR3 is 14 amino acids. Germline V gene lookup returns CDR1 SEHNR and CDR2 FQNEAQ (reference sequence).

CDR3 sequence: CASSVGGRHGETQYF. The CDR3 nucleotides are TGTGCCAGCAGCGTAGGAGGGAGGCACGGAGAGACCCAGTACTTC. This chain links TRBV9 with TRBJ2-5, with D possibly matching TRBD2 (6 bases). The CDR3 has 15 residues. Germline V gives CDR1 SGDLS, CDR2 YYNGEE. The V and J ends lost 0 bases and 4 bases respectively, with 13 bases between them.

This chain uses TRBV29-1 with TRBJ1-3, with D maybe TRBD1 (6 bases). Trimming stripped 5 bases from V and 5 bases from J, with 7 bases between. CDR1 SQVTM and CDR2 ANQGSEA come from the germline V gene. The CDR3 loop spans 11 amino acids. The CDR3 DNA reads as TGCAGCGTTAGGGACAGAAACACCATATATTTT. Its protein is CSVRDRNTIYF.

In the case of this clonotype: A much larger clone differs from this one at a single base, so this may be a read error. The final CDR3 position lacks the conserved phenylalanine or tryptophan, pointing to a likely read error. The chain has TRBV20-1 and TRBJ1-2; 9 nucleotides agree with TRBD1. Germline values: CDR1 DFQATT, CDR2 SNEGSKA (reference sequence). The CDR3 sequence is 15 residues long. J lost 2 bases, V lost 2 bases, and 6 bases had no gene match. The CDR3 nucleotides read TGCAGTGCTAGACTCTCCGGGACAGGGAACTATGGCTACACCATC. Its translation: CSARLSGTGNYGYTI.

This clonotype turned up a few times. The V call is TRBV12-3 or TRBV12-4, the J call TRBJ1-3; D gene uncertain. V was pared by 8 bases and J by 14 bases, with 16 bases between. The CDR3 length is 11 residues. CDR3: CASGIEGLLYF. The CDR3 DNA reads TGTGCCAGCGGAATTGAGGGCCTACTATATTTT.

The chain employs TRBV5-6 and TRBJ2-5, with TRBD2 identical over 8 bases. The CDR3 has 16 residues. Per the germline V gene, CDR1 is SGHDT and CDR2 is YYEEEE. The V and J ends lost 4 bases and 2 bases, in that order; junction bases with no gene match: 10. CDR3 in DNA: TGTGCCAGCAGCGCCACGGGGGGGGCGGGGCAAGAGACCCAGTACTTC. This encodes CASSATGGAGQETQYF.

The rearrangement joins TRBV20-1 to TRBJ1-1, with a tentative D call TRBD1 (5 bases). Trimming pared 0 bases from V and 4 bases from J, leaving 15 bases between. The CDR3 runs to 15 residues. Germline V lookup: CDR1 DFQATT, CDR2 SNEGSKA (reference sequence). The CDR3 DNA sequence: TGCAGTGCTAGAGATCTCCGGGAGGGGCCCACTGAAGCTTTCTTT. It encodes CSARDLREGPTEAFF.

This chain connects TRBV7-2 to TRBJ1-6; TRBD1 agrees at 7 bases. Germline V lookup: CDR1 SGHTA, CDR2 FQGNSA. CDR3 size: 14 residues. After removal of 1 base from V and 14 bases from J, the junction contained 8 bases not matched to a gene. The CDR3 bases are TGTGCCAGCAGCTTAGGGCAGGGGGATTCCACCCTCCACTTT. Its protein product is CASSLGQGDSTLHF.

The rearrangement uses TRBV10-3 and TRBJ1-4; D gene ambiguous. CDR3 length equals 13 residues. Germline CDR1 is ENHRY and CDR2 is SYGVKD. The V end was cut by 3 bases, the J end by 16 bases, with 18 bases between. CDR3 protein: CAISEGVGQIPFF. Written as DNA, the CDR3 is TGTGCCATCAGTGAAGGTGTCGGGCAGATCCCGTTTTTT.

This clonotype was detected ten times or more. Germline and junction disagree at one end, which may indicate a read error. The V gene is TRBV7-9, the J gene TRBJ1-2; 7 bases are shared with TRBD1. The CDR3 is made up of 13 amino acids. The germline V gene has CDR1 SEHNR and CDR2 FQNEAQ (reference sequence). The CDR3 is CASSLSGGYGYTF. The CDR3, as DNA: TGCGCCAGCAGCTTGTCAGGGGGCTATGGCTACACCTTC. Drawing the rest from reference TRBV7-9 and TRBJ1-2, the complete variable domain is DTGVSQNPRHKITKRGQNVTFRCDPISEHNRLYWYRQTLGQGPEFLTYFQNEAQLEKSRLLSDRFSAERPKGSFSTLEIQRTEQGDSAMYLCASSLSGGYGYTFGSGTRLTVV.

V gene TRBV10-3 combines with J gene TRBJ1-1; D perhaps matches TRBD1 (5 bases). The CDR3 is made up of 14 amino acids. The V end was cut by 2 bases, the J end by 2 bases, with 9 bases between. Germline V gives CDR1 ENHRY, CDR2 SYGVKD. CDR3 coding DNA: TGTGCCATCAGTGAGGGGCAGGGCAACACTGAAGCTTTCTTT. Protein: CAISEGQGNTEAFF.

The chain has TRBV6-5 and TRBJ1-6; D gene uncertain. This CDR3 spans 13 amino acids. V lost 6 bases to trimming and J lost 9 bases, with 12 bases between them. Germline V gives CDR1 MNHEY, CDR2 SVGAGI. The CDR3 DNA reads TGTGCCAGCAGCCCCTTTGCGAGTTCACCCCTCCACTTT. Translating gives CASSPFASSPLHF.

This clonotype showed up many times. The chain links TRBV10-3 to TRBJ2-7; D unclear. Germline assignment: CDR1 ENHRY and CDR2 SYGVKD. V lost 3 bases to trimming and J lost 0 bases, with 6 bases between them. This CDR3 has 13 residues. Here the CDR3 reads CAISESSSYEQYF. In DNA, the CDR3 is TGTGCCATCAGTGAATCGAGCTCCTACGAGCAGTACTTC.

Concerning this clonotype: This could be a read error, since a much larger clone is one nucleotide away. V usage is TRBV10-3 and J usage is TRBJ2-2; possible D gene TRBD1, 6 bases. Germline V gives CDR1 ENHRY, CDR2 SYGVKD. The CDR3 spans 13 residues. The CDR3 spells CAISQGNTRELFF. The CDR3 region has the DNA TGTGCCATCAGTCAGGGGAACACCAGGGAGCTGTTTTTT.

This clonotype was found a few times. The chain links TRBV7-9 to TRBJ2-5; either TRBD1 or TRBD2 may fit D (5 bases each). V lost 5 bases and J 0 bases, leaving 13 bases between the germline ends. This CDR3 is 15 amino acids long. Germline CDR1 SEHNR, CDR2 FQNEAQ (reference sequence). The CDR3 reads CASSPGTPNQETQYF. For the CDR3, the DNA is TGTGCCAGCAGCCCCGGGACGCCGAACCAAGAGACCCAGTACTTC.

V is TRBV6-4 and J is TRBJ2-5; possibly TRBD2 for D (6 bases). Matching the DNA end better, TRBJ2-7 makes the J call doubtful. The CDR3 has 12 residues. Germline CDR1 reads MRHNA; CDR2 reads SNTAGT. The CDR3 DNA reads TGTGCCAGCGGGAGGTCCCTGGACGAGCAGTACTTC. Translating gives CASGRSLDEQYF.

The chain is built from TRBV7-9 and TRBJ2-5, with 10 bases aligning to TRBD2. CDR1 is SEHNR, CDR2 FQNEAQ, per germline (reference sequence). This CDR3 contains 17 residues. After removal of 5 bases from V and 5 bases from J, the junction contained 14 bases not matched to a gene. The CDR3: CASSPRRLAGDRETQYF. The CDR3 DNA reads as TGTGCCAGCAGCCCACGTCGTCTAGCGGGAGACCGGGAGACCCAGTACTTC.

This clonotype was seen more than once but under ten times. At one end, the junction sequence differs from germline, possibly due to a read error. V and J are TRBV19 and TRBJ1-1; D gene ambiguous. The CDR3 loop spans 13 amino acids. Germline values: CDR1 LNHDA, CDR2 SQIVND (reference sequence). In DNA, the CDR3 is TGCCCCAACGCCCCCTCGGCAGAAATCGAAGCTTTCTTT. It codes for CPNAPSAEIEAFF.

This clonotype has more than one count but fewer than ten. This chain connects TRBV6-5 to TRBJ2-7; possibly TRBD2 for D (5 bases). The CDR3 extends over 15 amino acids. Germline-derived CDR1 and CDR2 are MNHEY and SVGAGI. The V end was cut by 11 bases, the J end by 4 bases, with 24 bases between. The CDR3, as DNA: TGTGCCTCGCAAGCGGCCCCCCGCTACTCTTACGAGCAGTACTTC. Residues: CASQAAPRYSYEQYF.

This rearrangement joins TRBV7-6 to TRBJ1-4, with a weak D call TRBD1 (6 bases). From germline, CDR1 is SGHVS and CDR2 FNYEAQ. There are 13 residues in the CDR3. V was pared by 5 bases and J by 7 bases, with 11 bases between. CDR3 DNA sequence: TGTGCCAGCAGCCCGGGGGGCTTTGAAAAACTGTTTTTT. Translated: CASSPGGFEKLFF.

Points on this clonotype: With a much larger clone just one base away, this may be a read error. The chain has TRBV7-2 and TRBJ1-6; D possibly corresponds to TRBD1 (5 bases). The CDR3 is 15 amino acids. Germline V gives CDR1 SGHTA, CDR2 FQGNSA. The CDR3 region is CANSFSGQGHSPLHF. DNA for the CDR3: TGTGCCAACAGCTTTTCAGGCCAGGGACATTCACCCCTCCACTTT.